This T cell receptor beta chain stems from a study of breast tumors, draining lymph nodes, adjacent tissues listed by TCRdb under 2016. About the full investigation: The study compared TCR beta repertoires across tumor, adjacent nontumor tissue and axillary lymph nodes from breast cancer patients. The study aimed to assess the relationships and possible T-cell exchange between tumor, surrounding tissue and draining lymph node repertoires in human breast cancer. Study-level results and caveats: Tumor and nontumor tissue repertoires were found to be significantly more similar in luminal-like than in basal-like breast cancer. The conclusion that tumor T cells originate in lymph nodes was framed as consistent with a hypothesis rather than directly demonstrated. Tumors showed preferential V and J gene usage, and their T-cell repertoire diversity fell below that of lymph nodes yet above that of nontumor tissue. The data were considered consistent with most tumor T cells being derived from the lymph node and subsequently expanding within tumor tissue.

CDR3 length: 15 amino acids, cysteine to phenylalanine. CDR3 DNA is the only sequence kept; it has 45 bases, read in frame from the first base. V is shortened by 7 bases, J by 1 base, and the region joining them spans 15 bases. CDR1 and CDR2, looked up from the germline V gene, are SNHLY and FYNNEI. Sequenced using an Illumina HiSeq 2000. TCR beta chain libraries were generated by multiplex PCR amplification. High-throughput sequencing was used to analyze the amplified TCR beta chain products. TCRdb ran its own pipeline on the public reads, namely fastp trimming at Q25 and MiXCR clone calling, and kept in-frame beta chains. Each CDR3 protein appears once, grouped with its most common genes and DNA. A total of 100,000 to 150,000 distinct CDR3 sequences appear in this sample, just under 20% of them only once. Under 4.5% of the sample is held by the ten biggest clonotypes. The axillary draining lymph nodes of breast cancer patients were the source of the lymph node samples.

Many counts were recorded for this clonotype. Its cognate antigen has yet to be identified. No clone much larger than this one lies a single base away; base qualities are absent. This clonotype was sampled from a female donor with breast cancer. Some clones in this sample may be carry-over from other donors' samples. The source material was axillary lymph node tissue. The chain was built from TRBV2 and TRBJ2-3; the D gene is unclear. The CDR3 amino acid sequence is: CASTVFGSRTDTQYF. DNA sequence: TGTGCCAGCACAGTTTTCGGCTCACGCACAGATACGCAGTATTTT.